Listed below are T cell receptor beta chains from one sample, sequenced in a study of blood T cell repertoires in COVID-19. Profiling relied on immunoSEQ multiplex PCR, and the TCRdb table lists in-frame clones only, not all of them. The repertoire holds about 110,000 clones, with 85% as singletons. The sequenced material came from peripheral blood. Every receptor here comes from a man between 45 and 60 years old with acute or convalescent COVID-19. Both conserved end residues are part of each CDR3. A D gene is named only where the DNA matches it firmly. Clone size is given for some rows only: seen once, a few or many times, or a class if the clone is expanded.

v_gene: TRBV7-2
abundance: NA
d_gene: NA
j_gene: TRBJ1-1
CDR3nt: TGTGCCAGCAGCTTTACGTCAACAATGGAAGCTTTCTTT
CDR3aa: CASSFTSTMEAFF

v_gene: TRBV6-6
abundance: NA
d_gene: NA
j_gene: TRBJ2-3
CDR3nt: TGTGCCTCAGGGGATACGCAGTATTTT
CDR3aa: CASGDTQYF

v_gene: TRBV27
abundance: NA
d_gene: TRBD2
j_gene: TRBJ2-5
CDR3nt: TGTGCCAGCAGTTCAGAGCTCAGCGGGGTAGAGACCCAGTACTTC
CDR3aa: CASSSELSGVETQYF

v_gene: TRBV11-3
abundance: NA
d_gene: NA
j_gene: TRBJ1-1
CDR3nt: TGTGCCAGCAGAACCGCGGGGTCGACTGAAGCTTTCTTT
CDR3aa: CASRTAGSTEAFF

v_gene: TRBV5-1
abundance: NA
d_gene: TRBD2
j_gene: TRBJ2-5
CDR3nt: TGCGCCAGCAGCTTGGTATCGCTAGCGGGAGGTGAAAAGACCCAGTACTTC
CDR3aa: CASSLVSLAGGEKTQYF

v_gene: TRBV24-1
abundance: NA
d_gene: NA
j_gene: TRBJ1-2
CDR3nt: TGTGCCACCAGTGAAACAGGGCATGGCTACACCTTC
CDR3aa: CATSETGHGYTF

v_gene: TRBV7-2
abundance: once
d_gene: TRBD1
j_gene: TRBJ1-1
CDR3nt: TGTGCCAGCAGCCCAACAGGCTATCCAGGGGGAGCTTTCTTT
CDR3aa: CASSPTGYPGGAFF

v_gene: TRBV11-3
abundance: NA
d_gene: NA
j_gene: TRBJ1-1
CDR3nt: TGTGCCAGCAGCTTAGACAGGGCGACTGAAGCTTTCTTT
CDR3aa: CASSLDRATEAFF

v_gene: TRBV10-3
abundance: NA
d_gene: NA
j_gene: TRBJ1-5
CDR3nt: TGTGCCATCAGTGATACAGGAAATAGCAATCAGCCCCAGCATTTT
CDR3aa: CAISDTGNSNQPQHF

v_gene: TRBV14
abundance: NA
d_gene: NA
j_gene: TRBJ2-6
CDR3nt: TGTGCCAGCAGCCAAGACGGGACTGGGTTGGGTGGGGCCAACGTCCTGACTTTC
CDR3aa: CASSQDGTGLGGANVLTF

v_gene: TRBV24-1
abundance: NA
d_gene: NA
j_gene: TRBJ2-1
CDR3nt: TGTGCCACCAGTGCGGGGTACAATGAGCAGTTCTTC
CDR3aa: CATSAGYNEQFF

v_gene: TRBV28
abundance: NA
d_gene: NA
j_gene: TRBJ1-2
CDR3nt: TGTGCCAGCAGTTCAATAGACCGGGACTCCATGGGCTACACCTTC
CDR3aa: CASSSIDRDSMGYTF

v_gene: TRBV10-3
abundance: NA
d_gene: NA
j_gene: TRBJ2-3
CDR3nt: TGTGCCATCGGATCGGGGGGCCTTAACGCAGATACGCAGTATTTT
CDR3aa: CAIGSGGLNADTQYF